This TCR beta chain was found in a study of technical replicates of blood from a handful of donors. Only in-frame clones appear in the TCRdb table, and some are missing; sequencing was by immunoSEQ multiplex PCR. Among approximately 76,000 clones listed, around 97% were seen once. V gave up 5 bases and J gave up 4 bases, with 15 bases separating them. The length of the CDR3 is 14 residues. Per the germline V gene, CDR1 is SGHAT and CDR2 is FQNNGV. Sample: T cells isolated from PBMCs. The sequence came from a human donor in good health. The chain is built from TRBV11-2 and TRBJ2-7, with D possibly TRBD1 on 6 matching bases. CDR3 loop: CASSPPQGMYEQYF. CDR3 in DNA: TGTGCCAGCAGCCCCCCCCAGGGGATGTACGAGCAGTACTTC.